This T cell receptor (beta chain) was found in a study of blood T cells in healthy people across ages. Findings and limits, study-wide: Diversity of TCR beta per million T cells declined in a roughly linear way with age.

With respect to this clonotype: Its target is unknown.

A sample-barcoded 5' primer and a J-beta primer mix were used in a second PCR of roughly 6 to 11 cycles. A template-switch adaptor with 12 random nucleotides tagged each cDNA molecule. From the 5' RACE reads, TCRdb called clonotypes with MiXCR, one entry per CDR3 protein. Counted here are roughly 900,000 distinct CDR3 sequences, around 28% occurring once; the ten biggest clones make up around 15%. Donation came from healthy Caucasian individuals in Russia who were aged about 6 to 100. Every donor contributed roughly 11 milliliters of peripheral blood by blood draw. Trimming stripped 2 bases from V and 1 base from J, with 8 bases between. This CDR3 is built from 13 residues. The germline V gene encodes CDR1 SQVTM and CDR2 ANQGSEA.

The chain links TRBV29-1 to TRBJ1-1; possible D gene TRBD1, 6 bases. Sequencing used blood. This TCR was sampled from a woman older than 75 in good health. The CDR3 loop is CSVEQTGNTEAFF. DNA for the CDR3: TGCAGCGTTGAACAGACAGGGAACACTGAAGCTTTCTTT.